This record looks at one T cell receptor beta chain sequence and its context. The antigen remains undetermined. Preceding any ophthalmopathy symptoms, the blood sample dates from first hyperthyroidism diagnosis. Source material for PBMCs was around 10 ml fresh peripheral blood. The entry originates in a study of T cells in Graves' hyperthyroidism and ophthalmopathy. V was pared by 4 bases and J by 1 base, with 2 bases of the junction left unmatched. CDR3 length: 15 residues. CDR1 and CDR2 (germline): SGHAT, FQNNGV. Findings of the study overall: The blood repertoire included most of the expanded thyroid clonotypes above 0.001. A model of 13 V-J pairs discriminated ophthalmopathy from stable hyperthyroidism.

TCR beta CDR3 region amplification was performed from RNA transcripts. The HTBI primer set was used in a first-round RT-PCR of the TCR CDR3. TCRdb re-derived calls from the multiplex PCR reads in MiXCR, one entry per CDR3 protein. Here the sample spans about 380,000 distinct CDR3 sequences, about 13% being singletons. The TCR was taken from a man aged 25-40 years with Graves' hyperthyroidism that later progressed to Graves' ophthalmopathy. Sequencing used blood. The chain combines TRBV11-2 with TRBJ2-4, with 9 bases identical to TRBD1. Written as DNA, the CDR3 is TGTGCCAGCAGCTCACAGGGGGCTGCCAAAAACATTCAGTACTTC. Residues: CASSSQGAAKNIQYF.